A single sample gave rise to the 4 T cell receptor beta chains below, sequenced in a study of blood T cell repertoires in COVID-19. Repertoires were generated with immunoSEQ multiplex PCR, while TCRdb's copy carries only in-frame clones and drops some. The repertoire includes 200,000 to 250,000 clones, around 87% of them detected once, and more than 6.5% sits in the top ten. Material: peripheral blood. All receptors come from a woman aged 70-85 years with active or convalescent COVID-19.

CDR3 in amino acids: CASAIQGPETQYF. The CDR3 DNA is TGTGCTAGTGCAATACAGGGCCCAGAGACCCAGTACTTC. The chain uses TRBV12-5 and TRBJ2-5, with a possible D match to TRBD1 (6 bases). Germline V CDR1 and CDR2: LGHNT, FRNRAP. This CDR3 comprises 13 residues. The V end was cut by 7 bases, the J end by 4 bases, with 13 bases between.

This clone turned up a few times. The genes are TRBV6-5 and TRBJ1-1; D gene uncertain. Germline V lookup: CDR1 MNHEY, CDR2 SVGAGI. Trimming took 7 bases from V and 4 from J, leaving 16 bases between them. This CDR3 comprises 14 residues. CDR3 sequence reads: CASTKLDAGTEAFF. Here the CDR3 DNA reads TGTGCCAGCACCAAACTCGACGCAGGCACTGAAGCTTTCTTT.

The chain has TRBV24-1 and TRBJ1-6, with a tentative D call TRBD1 (5 bases). Trimming stripped 9 bases from V and 10 bases from J, with 12 bases between. In germline, CDR1 is KGHDR, CDR2 SFDVKD. This CDR3 contains 12 residues. CDR3 sequence (DNA): TGTGCCACCTCCCAGGGTTCCTCACCCCTCCACTTT. Its translation: CATSQGSSPLHF.

The chain carries TRBV6-5 and TRBJ1-3; D is ambiguous. Per germline, CDR1 MNHEY and CDR2 SVGAGI. This CDR3 is built from 13 residues. V lost 2 bases, J lost 2 bases, and 4 bases lay in between. The CDR3 DNA follows: TGTGCCAGCAGTTACCCGGCTGGAAACACCATATATTTT. This translates into CASSYPAGNTIYF.